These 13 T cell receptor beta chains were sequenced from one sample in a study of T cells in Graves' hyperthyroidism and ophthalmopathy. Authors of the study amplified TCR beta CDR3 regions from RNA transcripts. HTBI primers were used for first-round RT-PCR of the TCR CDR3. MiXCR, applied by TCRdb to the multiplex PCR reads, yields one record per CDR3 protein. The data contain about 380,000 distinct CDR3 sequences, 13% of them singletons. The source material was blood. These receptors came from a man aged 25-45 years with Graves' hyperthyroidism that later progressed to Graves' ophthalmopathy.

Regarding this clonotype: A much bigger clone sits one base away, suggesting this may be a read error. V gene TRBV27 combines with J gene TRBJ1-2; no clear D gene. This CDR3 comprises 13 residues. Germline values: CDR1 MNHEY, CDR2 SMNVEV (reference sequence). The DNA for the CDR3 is TGTACCAGCAGTCCGAACCCCGGGTATGGCTACACCTTC. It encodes CTSSPNPGYGYTF.

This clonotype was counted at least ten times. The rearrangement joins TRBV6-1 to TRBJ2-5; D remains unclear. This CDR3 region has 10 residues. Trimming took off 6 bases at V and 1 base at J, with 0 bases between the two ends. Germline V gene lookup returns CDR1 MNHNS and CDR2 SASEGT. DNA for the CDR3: TGTGCCAGCAGCCAAGAGACCCAGTACTTC. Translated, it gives CASSQETQYF.

The CDR3 here is CSVVPRAAHEKLFF. The CDR3 DNA reads as TGCAGCGTTGTCCCCCGGGCCGCCCATGAAAAACTGTTTTTT. The rearrangement uses TRBV29-1 and TRBJ1-4; no reliable D call. This CDR3 has 14 amino acids. Germline CDR1 SQVTM, CDR2 ANQGSEA. V was clipped by 4 bases and J by 6 bases, with 15 bases between them.

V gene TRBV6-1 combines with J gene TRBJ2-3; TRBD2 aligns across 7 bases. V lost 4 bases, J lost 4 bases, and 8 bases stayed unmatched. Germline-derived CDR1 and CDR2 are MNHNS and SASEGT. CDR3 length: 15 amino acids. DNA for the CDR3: TGTGCCAGCAGTGGGAAGCGGGGAGTTTCAGATACGCAGTATTTT. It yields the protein CASSGKRGVSDTQYF.

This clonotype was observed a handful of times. Here the CDR3 reads CASSPKERTVYNEQFF. DNA of the CDR3: TGTGCCAGCTCACCTAAAGAGAGGACAGTATACAATGAGCAGTTCTTC. This sequence joins TRBV18 and TRBJ2-1; D might be TRBD1 (6 bases). V was trimmed by 3 bases and J by 4 bases, leaving 16 bases between them. The V gene's germline CDR1 is KGHSH and CDR2 LQKENI. CDR3 length: 16 amino acids.

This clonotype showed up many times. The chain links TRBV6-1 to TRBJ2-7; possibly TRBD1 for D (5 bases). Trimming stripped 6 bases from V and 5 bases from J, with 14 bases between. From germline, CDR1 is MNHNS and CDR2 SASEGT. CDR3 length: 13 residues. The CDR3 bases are TGTGCCAGCAGACTTGACAGTGCGGACGAGCAGTACTTC. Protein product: CASRLDSADEQYF.

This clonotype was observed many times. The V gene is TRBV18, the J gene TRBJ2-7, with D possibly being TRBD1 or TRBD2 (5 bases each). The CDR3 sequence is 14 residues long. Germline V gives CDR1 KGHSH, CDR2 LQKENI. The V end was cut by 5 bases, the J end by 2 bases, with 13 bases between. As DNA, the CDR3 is TGTGCCAGCTCAGCCCAACAGGAGGCCTACGAGCAGTACTTC. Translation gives CASSAQQEAYEQYF.

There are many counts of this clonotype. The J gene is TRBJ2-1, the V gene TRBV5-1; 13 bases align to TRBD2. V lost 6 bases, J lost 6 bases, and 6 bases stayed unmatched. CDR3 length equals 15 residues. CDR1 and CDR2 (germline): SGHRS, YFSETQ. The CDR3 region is CASTKLAGGPNEQFF. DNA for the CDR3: TGCGCCAGCACCAAACTAGCGGGGGGGCCCAATGAGCAGTTCTTC.

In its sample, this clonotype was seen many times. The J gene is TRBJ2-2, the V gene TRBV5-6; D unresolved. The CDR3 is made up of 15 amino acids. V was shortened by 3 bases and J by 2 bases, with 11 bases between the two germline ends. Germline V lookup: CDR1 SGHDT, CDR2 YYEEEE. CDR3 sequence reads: CASSSEERNTGELFF. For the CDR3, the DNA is TGTGCCAGCAGCTCCGAAGAGCGTAACACCGGGGAGCTGTTTTTT.

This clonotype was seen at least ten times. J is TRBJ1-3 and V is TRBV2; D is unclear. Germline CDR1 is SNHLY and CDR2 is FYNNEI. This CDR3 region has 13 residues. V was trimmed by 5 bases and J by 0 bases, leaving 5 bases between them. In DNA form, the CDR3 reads TGTGCCAGCAGTAGGAACTCTGGAAACACCATATATTTT. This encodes CASSRNSGNTIYF.

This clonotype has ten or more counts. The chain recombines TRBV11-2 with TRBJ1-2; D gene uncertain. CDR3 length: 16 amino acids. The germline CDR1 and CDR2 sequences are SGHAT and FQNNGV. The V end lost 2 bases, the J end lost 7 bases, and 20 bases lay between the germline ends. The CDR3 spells CASSLIKGPRFRGYTF. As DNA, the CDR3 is TGTGCCAGCAGCTTAATAAAAGGCCCTCGGTTCCGTGGCTACACCTTC.

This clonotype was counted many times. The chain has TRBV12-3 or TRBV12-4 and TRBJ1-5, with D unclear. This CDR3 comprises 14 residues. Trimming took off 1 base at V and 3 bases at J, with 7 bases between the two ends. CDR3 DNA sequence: TGTGCCAGCAGTTTAGGGGTCACCAATCAGCCCCAGCATTTT. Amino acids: CASSLGVTNQPQHF.

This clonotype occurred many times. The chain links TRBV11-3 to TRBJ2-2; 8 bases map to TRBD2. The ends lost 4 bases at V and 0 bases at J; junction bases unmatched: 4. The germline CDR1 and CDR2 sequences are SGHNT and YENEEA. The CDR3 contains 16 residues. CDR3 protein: CASSSGLAPNTGELFF. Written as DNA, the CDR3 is TGTGCCAGCAGCTCTGGACTAGCCCCGAACACCGGGGAGCTGTTTTTT.